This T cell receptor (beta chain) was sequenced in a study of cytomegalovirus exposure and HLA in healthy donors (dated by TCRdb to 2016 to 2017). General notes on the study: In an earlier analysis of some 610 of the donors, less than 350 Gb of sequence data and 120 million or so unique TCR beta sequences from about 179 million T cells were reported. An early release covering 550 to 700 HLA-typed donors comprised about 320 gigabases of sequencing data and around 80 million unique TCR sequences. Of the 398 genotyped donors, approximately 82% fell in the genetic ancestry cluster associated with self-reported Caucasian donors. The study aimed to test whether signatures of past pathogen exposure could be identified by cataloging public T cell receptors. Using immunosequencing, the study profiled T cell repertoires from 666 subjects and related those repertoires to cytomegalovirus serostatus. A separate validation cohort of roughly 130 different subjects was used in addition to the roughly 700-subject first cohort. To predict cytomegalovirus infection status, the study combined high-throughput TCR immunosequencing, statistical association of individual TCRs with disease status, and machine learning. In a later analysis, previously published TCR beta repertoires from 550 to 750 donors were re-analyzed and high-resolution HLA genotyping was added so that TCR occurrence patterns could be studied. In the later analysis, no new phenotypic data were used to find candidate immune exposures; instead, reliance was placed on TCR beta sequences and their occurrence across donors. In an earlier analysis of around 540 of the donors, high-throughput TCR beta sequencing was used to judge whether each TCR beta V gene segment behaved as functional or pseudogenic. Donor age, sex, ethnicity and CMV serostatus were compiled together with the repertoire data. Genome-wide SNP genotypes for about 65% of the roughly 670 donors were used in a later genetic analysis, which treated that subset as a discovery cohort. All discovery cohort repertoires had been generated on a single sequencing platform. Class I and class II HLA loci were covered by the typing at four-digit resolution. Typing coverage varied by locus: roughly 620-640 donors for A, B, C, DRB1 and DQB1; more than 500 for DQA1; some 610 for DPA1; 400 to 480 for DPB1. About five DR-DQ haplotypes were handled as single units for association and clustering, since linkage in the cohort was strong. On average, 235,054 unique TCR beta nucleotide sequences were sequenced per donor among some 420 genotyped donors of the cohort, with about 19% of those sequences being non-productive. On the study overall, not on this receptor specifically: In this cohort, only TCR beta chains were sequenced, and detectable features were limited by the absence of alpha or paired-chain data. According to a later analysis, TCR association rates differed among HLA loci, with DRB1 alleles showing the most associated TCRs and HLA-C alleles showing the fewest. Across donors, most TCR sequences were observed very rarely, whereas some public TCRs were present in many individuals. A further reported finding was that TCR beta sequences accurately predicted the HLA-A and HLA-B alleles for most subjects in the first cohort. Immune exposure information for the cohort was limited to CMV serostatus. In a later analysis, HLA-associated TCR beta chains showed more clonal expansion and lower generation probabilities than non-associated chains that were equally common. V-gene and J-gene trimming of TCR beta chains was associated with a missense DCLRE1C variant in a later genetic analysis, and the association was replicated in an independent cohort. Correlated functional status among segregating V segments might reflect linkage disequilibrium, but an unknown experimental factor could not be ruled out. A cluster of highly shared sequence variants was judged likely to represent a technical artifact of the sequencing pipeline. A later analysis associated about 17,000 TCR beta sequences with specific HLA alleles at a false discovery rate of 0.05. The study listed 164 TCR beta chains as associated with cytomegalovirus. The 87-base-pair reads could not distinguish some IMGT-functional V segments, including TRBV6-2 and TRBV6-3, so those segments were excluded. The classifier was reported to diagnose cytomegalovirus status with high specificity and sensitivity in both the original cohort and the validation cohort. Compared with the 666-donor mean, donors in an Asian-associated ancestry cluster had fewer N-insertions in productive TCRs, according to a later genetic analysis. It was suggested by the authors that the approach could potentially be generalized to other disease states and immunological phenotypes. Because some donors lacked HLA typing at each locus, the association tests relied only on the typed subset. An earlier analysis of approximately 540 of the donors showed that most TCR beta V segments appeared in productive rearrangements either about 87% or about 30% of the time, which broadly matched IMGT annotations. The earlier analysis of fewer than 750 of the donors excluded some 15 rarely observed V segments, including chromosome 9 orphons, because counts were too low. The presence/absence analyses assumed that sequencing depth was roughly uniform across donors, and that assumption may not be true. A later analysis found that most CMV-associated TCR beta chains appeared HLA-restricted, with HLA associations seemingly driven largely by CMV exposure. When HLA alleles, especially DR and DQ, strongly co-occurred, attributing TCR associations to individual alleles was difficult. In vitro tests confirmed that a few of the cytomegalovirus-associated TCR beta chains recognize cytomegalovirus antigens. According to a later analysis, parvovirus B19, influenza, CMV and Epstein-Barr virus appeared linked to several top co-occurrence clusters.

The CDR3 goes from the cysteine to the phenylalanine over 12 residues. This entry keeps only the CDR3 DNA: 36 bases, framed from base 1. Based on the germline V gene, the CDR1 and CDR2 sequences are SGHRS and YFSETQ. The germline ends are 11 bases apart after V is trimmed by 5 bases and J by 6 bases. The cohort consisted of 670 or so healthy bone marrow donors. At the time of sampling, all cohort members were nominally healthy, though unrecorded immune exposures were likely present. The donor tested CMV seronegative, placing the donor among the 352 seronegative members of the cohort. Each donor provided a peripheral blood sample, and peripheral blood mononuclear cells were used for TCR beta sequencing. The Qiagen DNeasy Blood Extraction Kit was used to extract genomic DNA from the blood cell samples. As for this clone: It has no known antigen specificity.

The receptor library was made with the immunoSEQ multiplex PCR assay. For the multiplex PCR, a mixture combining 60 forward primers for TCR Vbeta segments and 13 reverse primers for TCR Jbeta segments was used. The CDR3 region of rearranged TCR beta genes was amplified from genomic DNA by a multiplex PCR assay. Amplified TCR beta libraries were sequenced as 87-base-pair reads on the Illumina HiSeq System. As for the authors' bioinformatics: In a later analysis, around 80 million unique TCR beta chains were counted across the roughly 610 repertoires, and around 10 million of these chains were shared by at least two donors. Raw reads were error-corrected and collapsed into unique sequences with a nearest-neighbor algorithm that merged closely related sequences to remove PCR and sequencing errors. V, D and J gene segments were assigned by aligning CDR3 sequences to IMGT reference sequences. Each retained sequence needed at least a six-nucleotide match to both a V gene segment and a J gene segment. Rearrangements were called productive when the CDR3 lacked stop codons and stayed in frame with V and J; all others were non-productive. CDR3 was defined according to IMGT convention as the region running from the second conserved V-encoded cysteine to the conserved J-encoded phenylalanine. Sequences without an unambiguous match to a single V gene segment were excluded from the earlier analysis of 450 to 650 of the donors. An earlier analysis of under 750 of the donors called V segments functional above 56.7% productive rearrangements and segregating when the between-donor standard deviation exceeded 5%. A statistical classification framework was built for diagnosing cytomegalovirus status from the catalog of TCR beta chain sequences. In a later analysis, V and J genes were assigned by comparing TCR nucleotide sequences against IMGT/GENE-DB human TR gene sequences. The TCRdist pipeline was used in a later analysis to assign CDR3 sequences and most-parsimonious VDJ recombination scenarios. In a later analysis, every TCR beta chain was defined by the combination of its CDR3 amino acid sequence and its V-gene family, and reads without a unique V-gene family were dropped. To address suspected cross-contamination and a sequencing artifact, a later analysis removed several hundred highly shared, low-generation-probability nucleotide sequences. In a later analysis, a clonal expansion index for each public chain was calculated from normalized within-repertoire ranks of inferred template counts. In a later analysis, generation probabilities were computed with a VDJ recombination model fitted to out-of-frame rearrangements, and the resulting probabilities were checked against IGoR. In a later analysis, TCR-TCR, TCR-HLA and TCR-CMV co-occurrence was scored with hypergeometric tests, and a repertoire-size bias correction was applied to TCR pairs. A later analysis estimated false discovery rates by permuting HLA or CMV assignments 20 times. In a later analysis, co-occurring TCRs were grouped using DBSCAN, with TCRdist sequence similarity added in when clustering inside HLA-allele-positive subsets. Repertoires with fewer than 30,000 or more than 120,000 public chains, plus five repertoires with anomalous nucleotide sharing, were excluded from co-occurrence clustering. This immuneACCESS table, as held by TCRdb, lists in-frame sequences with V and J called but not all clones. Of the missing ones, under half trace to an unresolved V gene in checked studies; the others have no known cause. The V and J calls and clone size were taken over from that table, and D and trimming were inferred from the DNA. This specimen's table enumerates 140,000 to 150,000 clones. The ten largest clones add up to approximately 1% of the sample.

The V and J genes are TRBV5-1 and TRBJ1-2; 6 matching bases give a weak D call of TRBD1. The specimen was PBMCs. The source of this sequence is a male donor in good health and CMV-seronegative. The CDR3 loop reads CASRPQGNGYTF. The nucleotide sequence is TGCGCCAGCAGGCCACAGGGAAATGGCTACACCTTC.